Sequencing of this TCR beta chain was carried out in a study of blood T cell repertoires in COVID-19. Germline lookup yields CDR1 MNHNY and CDR2 SVGAGI (reference sequence). This CDR3 is 16 amino acids long. The trim removed 5 bases at V and 7 bases at J, leaving 9 bases unmatched. Participant ages covered about 18 to 100 years across around 25 US areas. The assay was immunoSEQ multiplex PCR, and TCRdb's table has in-frame clones only and misses some. Of 240,000 or so clones detected, about 89% appear once; the ten largest clones hold 8% to 10%. What was sequenced was PBMCs or T cells enriched from blood (not recorded which). V is TRBV6-6 and J is TRBJ1-5; 12 positions agree with TRBD1. This receptor was identified in a man between 40 and 49 years old who had recovered from COVID-19. The CDR3 sequence: CASSLGQGALRQPQHF. Here the CDR3 DNA reads TGTGCCAGCAGTCTGGGACAGGGGGCCTTGAGGCAGCCCCAGCATTTT.